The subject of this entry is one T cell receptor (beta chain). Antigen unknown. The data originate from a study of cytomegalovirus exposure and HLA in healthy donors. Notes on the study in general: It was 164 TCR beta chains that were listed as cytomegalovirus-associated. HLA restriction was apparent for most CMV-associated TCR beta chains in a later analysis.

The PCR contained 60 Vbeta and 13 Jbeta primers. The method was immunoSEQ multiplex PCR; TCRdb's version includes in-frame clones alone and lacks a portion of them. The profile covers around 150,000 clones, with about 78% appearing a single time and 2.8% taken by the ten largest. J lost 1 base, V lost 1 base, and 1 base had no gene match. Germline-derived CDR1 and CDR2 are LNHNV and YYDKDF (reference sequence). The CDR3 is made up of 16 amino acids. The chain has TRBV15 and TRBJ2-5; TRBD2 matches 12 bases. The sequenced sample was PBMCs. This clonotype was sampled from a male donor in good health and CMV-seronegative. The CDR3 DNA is TGTGCCACCAGCAGAGGGACTAGCGGGGCCCAAGAGACCCAGTACTTC. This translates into CATSRGTSGAQETQYF.